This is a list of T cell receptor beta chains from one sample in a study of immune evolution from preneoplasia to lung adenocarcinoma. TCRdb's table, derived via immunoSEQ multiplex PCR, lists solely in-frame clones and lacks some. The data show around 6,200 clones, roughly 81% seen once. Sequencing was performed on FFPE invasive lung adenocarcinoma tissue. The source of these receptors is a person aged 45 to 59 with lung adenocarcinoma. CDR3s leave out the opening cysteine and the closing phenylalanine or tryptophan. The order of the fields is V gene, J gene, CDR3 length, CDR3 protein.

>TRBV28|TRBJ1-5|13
ASSTTGPSNQPQH
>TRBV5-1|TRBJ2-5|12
ASSRGPSEETQY
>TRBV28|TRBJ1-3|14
ASSLGPGTAGNTIY
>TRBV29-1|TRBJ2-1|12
SVRIGSSYNEQF
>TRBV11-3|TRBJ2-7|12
ASSFQGGSYEQY
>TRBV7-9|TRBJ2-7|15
ASSLGGLAGDSYEQY
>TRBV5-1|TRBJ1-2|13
ASSLRGRDNYGYT
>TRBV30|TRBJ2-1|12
ACRTGASYNEQF
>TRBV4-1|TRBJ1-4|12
ASSLGGFNEKLF
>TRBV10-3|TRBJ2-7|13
AIRGSGADSYEQY
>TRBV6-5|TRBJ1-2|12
ASSYLPGSHGYT
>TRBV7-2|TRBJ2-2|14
ASSFRTGGYAGELF
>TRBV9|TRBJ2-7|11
ASSRSLEYEQY
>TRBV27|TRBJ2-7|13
ASQGLGGTFYEQY
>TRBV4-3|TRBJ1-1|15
ASSQGKLAGAGAEAF
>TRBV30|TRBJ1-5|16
AWSSGITATYSNQPQH
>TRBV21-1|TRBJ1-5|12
ASSKPGHNQPQH
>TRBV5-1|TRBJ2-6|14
ASSRTTGGLSNVLT
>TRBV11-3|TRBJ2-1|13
ASSKRGTGGNEQF
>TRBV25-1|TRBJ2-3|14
ASTPTGTGLTDTQY
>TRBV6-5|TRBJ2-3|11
ASSNGGTDTQY
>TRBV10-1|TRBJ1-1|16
ASSGTNGTGIGNTEAF
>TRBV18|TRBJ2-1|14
ASSPHQGETYNEQF
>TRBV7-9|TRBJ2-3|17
ASSLVGWESSEGKHTQY
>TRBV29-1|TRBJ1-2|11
SVRTGPNYGYT
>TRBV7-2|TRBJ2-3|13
ASTYAGGGTDTQY
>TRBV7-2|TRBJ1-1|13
ASSPGQGVWTEAF
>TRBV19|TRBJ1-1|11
ASRDAMSPEAF
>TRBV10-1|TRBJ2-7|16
ASSGLAGGALTSYEQY
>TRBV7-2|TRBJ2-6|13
ASSPHDSGANVLT
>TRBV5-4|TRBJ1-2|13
ASSLGSRGNYGYT
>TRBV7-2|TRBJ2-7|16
ASSPRGWGTSGRYEQY
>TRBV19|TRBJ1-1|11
ASSPGTRSEAF
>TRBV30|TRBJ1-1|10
ARRLSNTEAF
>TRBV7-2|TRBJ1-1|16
ASSPRGGEIPSGTEAF
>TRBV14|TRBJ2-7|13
ASSRPGLHPYEQY
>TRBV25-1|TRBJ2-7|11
ASSLAGGYEQY
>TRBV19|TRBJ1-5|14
ASSMRGRGSNQPQH
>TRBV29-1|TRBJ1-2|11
SVRHALDYGYT